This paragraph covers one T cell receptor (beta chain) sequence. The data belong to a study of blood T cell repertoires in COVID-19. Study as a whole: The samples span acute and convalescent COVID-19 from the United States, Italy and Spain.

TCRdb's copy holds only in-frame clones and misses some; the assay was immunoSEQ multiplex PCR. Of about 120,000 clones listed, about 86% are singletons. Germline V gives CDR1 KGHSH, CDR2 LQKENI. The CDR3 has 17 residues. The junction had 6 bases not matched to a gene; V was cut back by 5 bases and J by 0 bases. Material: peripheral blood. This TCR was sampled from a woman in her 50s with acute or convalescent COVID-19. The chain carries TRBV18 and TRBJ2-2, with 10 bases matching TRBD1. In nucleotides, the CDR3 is TGTGCCAGCTCAGGGGGACAGGGGAACCCGAACACCGGGGAGCTGTTTTTT. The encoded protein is CASSGGQGNPNTGELFF.